Following are 28 T cell receptor beta chains from one sample sequenced in a study of CD8 T cells in Susac syndrome. An input of about 0.5 to 1 ug of RNA was subjected to reverse transcription using random hexamers. TCRdb itself ran the immunoSEQ multiplex PCR reads through MiXCR, one entry per CDR3 protein. Found here are 250,000 or so distinct CDR3 sequences, just under 95% of them singletons; the top ten hold roughly 0.07%. The sample comprised CD4+ T cells from PBMCs. The receptors derive from a human donor with multiple sclerosis.

The V and J genes are TRBV12-3 or TRBV12-4 and TRBJ1-2; no firm D call. The CDR3 is 14 residues long. The V gene lost 5 bases and the J gene lost 4 bases, with 14 bases spanning the gap. DNA for the CDR3: TGTGCCAGCAGTGCTCTGGTGGGCCGCTATGGCTACACCTTC. Translated: CASSALVGRYGYTF.

The chain employs TRBV7-9 and TRBJ2-1; 7 positions agree with TRBD2. J lost 7 bases, V lost 2 bases, and 5 bases had no gene match. This CDR3 has 14 amino acids. From germline, CDR1 is SEHNR and CDR2 FQNEAQ (reference sequence). The CDR3 DNA is TGTGCCAGCAGCTTACGGGACTACGTTAATGAGCAGTTCTTC. Its protein is CASSLRDYVNEQFF.

This chain joins TRBV29-1 and TRBJ2-3, with 11 nucleotides matching TRBD1. Trimming removed 3 bases from V and 7 bases from J; junction bases left unmatched: 3. The germline V gene encodes CDR1 SQVTM and CDR2 ANQGSEA. The CDR3 is 13 amino acids. DNA of the CDR3: TGCAGCGTTGAGGGACAGGGGGGGAATACGCAGTATTTT. It specifies CSVEGQGGNTQYF.

This chain links TRBV4-1 with TRBJ1-5; D is perhaps TRBD1 (5 bases). The CDR3 runs 16 residues. The V and J ends lost 1 base and 5 bases respectively, with 15 bases between them. Germline values: CDR1 MGHRA, CDR2 YSYEKL. The DNA for the CDR3 is TGCGCCAGCAGCCAAGTAAGGGGCATGGCACATCAGCCCCAGCATTTT. Protein sequence: CASSQVRGMAHQPQHF.

The chain has TRBV7-3 and TRBJ2-3, with D unclear. The V end was cut by 3 bases, the J end by 2 bases, with 9 bases between. CDR1 SGHTA and CDR2 FQGTGA come from the germline V gene. The CDR3 has 14 residues. DNA of the CDR3: TGTGCCAGCAGCTTTTCCGTTTCCACAGATACGCAGTATTTT. Amino acids: CASSFSVSTDTQYF.

The sample holds one count of this clonotype. This chain's CDR3 is CASTKIMDRFEAKNIQYF. CDR3 sequence (DNA): TGTGCCAGCACGAAGATAATGGACAGGTTCGAAGCCAAAAACATTCAGTACTTC. V usage is TRBV6-1 and J usage is TRBJ2-4; 7 bases agree with TRBD1. Per the germline V gene, CDR1 is MNHNS and CDR2 is SASEGT. The CDR3 spans 18 residues. With 7 bases clipped from V and 0 bases from J, the junction kept 15 bases outside the gene matches.

The chain uses TRBV25-1 and TRBJ1-4; 8 bases are shared with TRBD1. The junction had 4 bases not matched to a gene; V was cut back by 3 bases and J by 4 bases. The CDR3 length is 15 residues. Germline V CDR1 and CDR2: MGHDK, SYGVNS. The CDR3 is CASSDPGQVNEKLFF. DNA of the CDR3: TGTGCCAGCAGTGACCCGGGACAGGTTAATGAAAAACTGTTTTTT.

V is TRBV7-2 and J is TRBJ2-5; TRBD2 aligns across 8 bases. Germline V gene data show CDR1 as SGHTA and CDR2 as FQGNSA. This CDR3 is built from 14 residues. Trimming took 5 bases from V and 3 from J; bases not matched to a gene: 5. In DNA, the CDR3 is TGTGCCAGCAGCCCCCCGGGACTAGAAGAGACCCAGTACTTC. Its protein is CASSPPGLEETQYF.

The rearrangement joins TRBV2 to TRBJ1-1, with 7 bases matching TRBD1. This CDR3 has 13 amino acids. The V gene's germline CDR1 is SNHLY and CDR2 FYNNEI. With V trimmed by 2 bases and J by 10 bases, 7 bases remained unmatched. This chain's CDR3 is CASSEIEQGGAFF. The DNA for the CDR3 is TGTGCCAGCAGTGAAATTGAGCAGGGGGGAGCTTTCTTT.

CDR3: CASSEARRGNTEAFF. The CDR3 DNA reads TGTGCCAGCAGTGAAGCACGGCGAGGGAACACTGAAGCTTTCTTT. The V and J genes are TRBV2 and TRBJ1-1; the D is unclear. Per germline, CDR1 SNHLY and CDR2 FYNNEI. This CDR3 is built from 15 residues. Trimming took 0 bases from V and 1 from J, leaving 9 bases between them.

This chain uses TRBV29-1 with TRBJ1-1; D is uncertain. CDR3 length: 13 amino acids. V was pared by 6 bases and J by 1 base, with 12 bases between. Germline assignment: CDR1 SQVTM and CDR2 ANQGSEA. The CDR3 spells CSVFPTANTEAFF. The CDR3 coding sequence is TGCAGCGTCTTCCCAACAGCGAACACTGAAGCTTTCTTT.

The rearrangement joins TRBV3-1 to TRBJ1-1, with 7 bases identical to TRBD1. V shed 4 bases and J 6 bases; nucleotides not matched to a gene: 8. The CDR3 spans 14 residues. Per the germline V gene, CDR1 is LGHDT and CDR2 is YNNKEL (reference sequence). In DNA, the CDR3 is TGTGCCAGCAGCCCCAACAGGGGATTGCCTGAAGCTTTCTTT. Amino acid sequence: CASSPNRGLPEAFF.

The rearrangement uses TRBV29-1 and TRBJ1-4, with 7 bases identical to TRBD1. The junction had 6 bases not matched to a gene; V was cut back by 3 bases and J by 8 bases. Germline-derived CDR1 and CDR2 are SQVTM and ANQGSEA. The CDR3 sequence is 13 residues long. The CDR3 reads CSVEQGEGEKLFF. The CDR3 bases are TGCAGCGTTGAGCAGGGGGAGGGAGAAAAACTGTTTTTT.

The chain combines TRBV12-3 or TRBV12-4 with TRBJ1-5, with D uncertain. Between the trimmed V and J ends, which lost 3 bases and 6 bases, there was a span of 12 bases. The CDR3 runs 14 residues. The CDR3 DNA sequence: TGTGCCAGCAGTTTGTTCGGGCTCACTCAGCCCCAGCATTTT. Translation gives CASSLFGLTQPQHF.

V and J are TRBV7-9 and TRBJ2-3; tentatively, D is TRBD2 (6 bases). The V gene's germline CDR1 is SEHNR and CDR2 FQNEAQ (reference sequence). Trimming removed 5 bases at V and 0 bases at J, with 12 bases between. CDR3 length equals 15 residues. The CDR3 sequence: CASSTRELSTDTQYF. The CDR3 nucleotides are TGTGCCAGCAGCACTCGGGAGCTCAGCACAGATACGCAGTATTTT.

The chain employs TRBV4-1 and TRBJ2-3, with 10 bases matching TRBD2. CDR3 length: 16 residues. V was clipped by 3 bases and J by 1 base; unmatched bases: 4. The germline V gene has CDR1 MGHRA and CDR2 YSYEKL. The CDR3 spells CASSQIAGGRTDTQYF. The DNA of the CDR3 is TGCGCCAGCAGCCAGATAGCGGGGGGCCGCACAGATACGCAGTATTTT.

This rearrangement joins TRBV19 to TRBJ1-5; tentative D call: TRBD1 (5 bases). This CDR3 is 14 amino acids long. Trimming pared 7 bases from V and 3 bases from J, leaving 13 bases between. Germline loops: CDR1 LNHDA, CDR2 SQIVND (reference sequence). The CDR3 nucleotides are TGTGCCAGTACTGAAGACAGATACAATCAGCCCCAGCATTTT. It translates to CASTEDRYNQPQHF.

The chain is built from TRBV12-3 or TRBV12-4 and TRBJ2-7; D call uncertain. The V end lost 5 bases, the J end lost 5 bases, and 7 bases lay between the germline ends. The CDR3 is made up of 11 amino acids. CDR3 protein: CASSPANEQYF. CDR3 bases: TGTGCCAGCAGTCCCGCCAACGAGCAGTACTTC.

The J gene is TRBJ1-3, the V gene TRBV12-3 or TRBV12-4; unclear D gene. V lost 7 bases, J lost 0 bases, and 13 bases lay in between. This CDR3 spans 15 amino acids. The DNA for the CDR3 is TGTGCCAGCAACCACAGACGGCTCTCTGGAAACACCATATATTTT. It codes for CASNHRRLSGNTIYF.

The chain joins TRBV12-3 or TRBV12-4 to TRBJ1-1; 7 bases fit TRBD1. V dropped 5 bases and J dropped 11; count of bases not matched to a gene: 14. The CDR3 is 14 amino acids. In DNA form, the CDR3 reads TGTGCCAGCAGTCCGCGACAGGGAACAACGGGCGCTTTCTTT. It codes for CASSPRQGTTGAFF.

The V call is TRBV15, the J call TRBJ2-3, with 8 bases lining up with TRBD2. J was trimmed by 4 bases and V by 1 base; bases with no gene match: 13. CDR3 length: 18 amino acids. Germline V gene data show CDR1 as LNHNV and CDR2 as YYDKDF (reference sequence). Here the CDR3 reads CATSRVSLGTRVSDTQYF. The CDR3 nucleotides read TGTGCCACCAGCAGAGTCTCTCTGGGGACTAGAGTTTCAGATACGCAGTATTTT.

Only one count was recorded for this clonotype. The chain has TRBV6-5 and TRBJ1-1; 7 bases align to TRBD1. The CDR3 runs to 18 residues. The J segment lost 1 base and the V segment lost 2 bases, leaving 13 bases of the junction unmatched. CDR1 MNHEY and CDR2 SVGAGI come from the germline V gene. CDR3 sequence reads: CASSYVGQVPWGNTEAFF. Here the CDR3 DNA reads TGTGCCAGCAGTTACGTCGGACAGGTTCCCTGGGGGAACACTGAAGCTTTCTTT.

The chain recombines TRBV29-1 with TRBJ1-2, with D perhaps matching TRBD1 (6 bases). The CDR3 sequence is 11 residues long. Per germline, CDR1 SQVTM and CDR2 ANQGSEA. V lost 4 bases, J lost 8 bases, and 11 bases lay in between. The CDR3 sequence: CSVGSGEGYTF. CDR3 DNA sequence: TGCAGCGTTGGGTCAGGGGAAGGCTACACCTTC.

This chain joins TRBV10-2 and TRBJ1-1; D remains unclear. The V end lost 7 bases, the J end lost 4 bases, and 10 bases lay between the germline ends. This CDR3 is 12 amino acids long. Germline CDR1 is WSHSY and CDR2 is SAAADI. The CDR3 coding sequence is TGCGCCAGCATGAAAGCACGCACTGAAGCTTTCTTT. It translates to CASMKARTEAFF.

This clonotype occurred once. This sequence joins TRBV9 and TRBJ2-5; D is ambiguous. With 4 bases removed from V and 0 bases from J, the gap between germline ends came to 10 bases. The CDR3 is 14 amino acids. The germline V gene encodes CDR1 SGDLS and CDR2 YYNGEE. Written as DNA, the CDR3 is TGTGCCAGCAGCAGGTCGCCGAACCAAGAGACCCAGTACTTC. Translating it yields CASSRSPNQETQYF.

This clonotype was found once. This chain uses TRBV29-1 with TRBJ2-3, with 7 bases identical to TRBD2. Germline CDR1 is SQVTM and CDR2 is ANQGSEA. CDR3 length: 13 amino acids. With V trimmed by 6 bases and J by 2 bases, 5 bases remained unmatched. DNA of the CDR3: TGCAGCGTACGAGCGGGGACCACAGATACGCAGTATTTT. This sequence encodes CSVRAGTTDTQYF.

On this clonotype itself: One end of the junction varies from germline; a read error may be responsible. The V gene is TRBV6-5, the J gene TRBJ2-7; weak D call: TRBD1 (6 bases). Germline values: CDR1 MNHEY, CDR2 SVGAGI. This CDR3 spans 14 amino acids. DNA of the CDR3: TGTGTCAGCAGCCGCAAGCACAGGGACTACGAGCAGTACTTC. It yields the protein CVSSRKHRDYEQYF.

This chain joins TRBV24-1 and TRBJ1-1; D remains ambiguous. The germline V gene has CDR1 KGHDR and CDR2 SFDVKD. The CDR3 is 14 amino acids. V was cut by 4 bases and J by 3 bases, with 11 bases left in between. The CDR3 loop is CATSDPARDTEAFF. CDR3 in DNA: TGTGCCACCAGTGACCCAGCTAGGGACACTGAAGCTTTCTTT.